The T cell receptor (beta chain) under discussion was sequenced for a study of blood T cells in healthy people across ages. Primers used in a second PCR of about 6 to 11 cycles were a sample-barcoded 5' primer and a J-beta primer mix. Template switching added a 12-random-nucleotide identifier to every cDNA molecule. TCRdb re-derived calls from the 5' RACE reads in MiXCR, one entry per CDR3 protein. The sample carries 2 million or so distinct CDR3 sequences, roughly 50% recorded once. This clonotype originated in a middle-aged woman in good health. The sample was blood.

The CDR3 DNA reads as TGTGCCAGCTTTCAGGACAGGGGATCCGGGGAGCTGTTTTTT. Amino acid sequence: CASFQDRGSGELFF. The rearrangement joins TRBV7-2 to TRBJ2-2; 9 positions agree with TRBD1. The trim removed 8 bases at V and 6 bases at J, leaving 7 bases unmatched. The CDR3 is 14 residues long. Germline V gene lookup returns CDR1 SGHTA and CDR2 FQGNSA.